This T cell receptor (beta chain) is drawn from a study of T cell repertoires in cytomegalovirus infection. The overall study: Based on public TCR beta signatures, there were indications of CMV infection and of a matching HLA type.

TCRdb ran MiXCR on the reads and lists one entry per CDR3 protein. The sample holds 250,000 or so distinct CDR3 sequences, 10% to 15% seen once. This CDR3 has 16 residues. V dropped 2 bases and J dropped 5 bases, with 18 bases sitting between them. This clonotype turned up a few times. The sequenced material came from PBMCs. This clonotype was sampled from a human donor in good health (CMV status not recorded). Some clones in this sample may be carry-over from other donors' samples. This rearrangement joins TRBV12-3 or TRBV12-4 to TRBJ1-1; D may be TRBD1 (6 bases). CDR3 residues: CASSLRVQGPRTEAFF. The CDR3 DNA follows: TGTGCCAGCAGTTTAAGGGTCCAGGGGCCGAGAACTGAAGCTTTCTTT.